The next 8 T cell receptor beta chains were all read from a single sample in a study of OX40 agonist ivuxolimab in advanced cancers. Using immunoSEQ multiplex PCR, the repertoire was profiled, and TCRdb retains in-frame clones only, with some absent. This sample has over 65,000 clones, with about 88% found just once. The sequencing used CD4+ or CD8+ T cells sorted from blood, collected in a trial of the OX40 agonist ivuxolimab. Source of these receptors: an adult with an advanced solid tumor such as melanoma, head and neck, liver or kidney cancer.

J is TRBJ2-7 and V is TRBV12-5, with D uncertain. CDR3 length: 14 residues. V lost 6 bases to trimming and J lost 0 bases, with 12 bases between them. The germline V gene encodes CDR1 LGHNT and CDR2 FRNRAP. The DNA of the CDR3 is TGTGCTAGTGGGCTCGGACCGAGCTCCTACGAGCAGTACTTC. Translating gives CASGLGPSSYEQYF. The full variable domain, rest sourced from reference TRBV12-5 and TRBJ2-7, is DARVTQTPRHKVTEMGQEVTMRCQPILGHNTVFWYRQTMMQGLELLAYFRNRAPLDDSGMPKDRFSAEMPDATLATLKIQPSEPRDSAVYFCASGLGPSSYEQYFGPGTRLTVT.

The chain has TRBV5-4 and TRBJ2-4; tentative D call: TRBD2 (6 bases). Germline CDR1 and CDR2: SGHNT and YYREEE (reference sequence). The CDR3 extends over 12 amino acids. Between the trimmed V and J ends, which lost 3 bases and 5 bases, there was a span of 6 bases. The CDR3 DNA reads as TGTGCCAGCAGCTGGGGGGAAAACATTCAGTACTTC. Translated, it gives CASSWGENIQYF.

About this clone: Sequence at one end of the junction differs from germline and may be a read error. J is TRBJ2-2 and V is TRBV18; TRBD1 might be the D (6 bases). Germline V gene lookup returns CDR1 KGHSH and CDR2 LQKENI. This CDR3 has 15 residues. The CDR3 nucleotides read TGTGCCAGCTTACCAACTGGGGACAACTACGGGGAGCTGTTTTTT. Translated, it gives CASLPTGDNYGELFF.

The genes are TRBV28 and TRBJ2-3; 14 nucleotides line up with TRBD2. Germline V gene lookup returns CDR1 MDHEN and CDR2 SYDVKM. V shed 6 bases, J shed 4 bases, and the junction held 12 bases outside the gene matches. CDR3 size: 18 residues. CDR3 region: CASSSPGTSGSVSDTQYF. Written as DNA, the CDR3 is TGTGCCAGCAGCAGTCCCGGGACTAGCGGGAGTGTTTCAGATACGCAGTATTTT. The variable domain in full, completed from reference TRBV28 and TRBJ2-3, reads DVKVTQSSRYLVKRTGEKVFLECVQDMDHENMFWYRQDPGLGLRLIYFSYDVKMKEKGDIPEGYSVSREKKERFSLILESASTNQTSMYLCASSSPGTSGSVSDTQYFGPGTRLTVL.

The chain couples TRBV5-1 to TRBJ2-1, with TRBD1 matching over 7 bases. The CDR3 has 15 residues. Germline V gene lookup returns CDR1 SGHRS and CDR2 YFSETQ. Germline trimming cut 2 bases from V and 2 bases from J; bases unmatched to any gene: 4. CDR3: CASSFRDRAYNEQFF. The CDR3 DNA follows: TGCGCCAGCAGCTTTCGGGACAGAGCCTACAATGAGCAGTTCTTC.

The chain carries TRBV9 and TRBJ2-7, with 7 bases aligning to TRBD2. The germline gives CDR1 SGDLS, CDR2 YYNGEE. V shed 0 bases, J shed 1 base, and the junction held 4 bases outside the gene matches. This CDR3 has 15 residues. CDR3 protein: CASSVAPGGSYEQYF. CDR3 nucleotide sequence: TGTGCCAGCAGCGTAGCTCCGGGAGGATCCTACGAGCAGTACTTC.

The rearrangement joins TRBV2 to TRBJ1-5; D is possibly TRBD1 (5 bases). This CDR3 is 16 amino acids long. Germline CDR1 reads SNHLY; CDR2 reads FYNNEI. V was trimmed by 1 base and J by 2 bases, leaving 12 bases between them. The CDR3 sequence is CASSEGGGAGNQPQHF. The CDR3 DNA reads as TGTGCCAGCAGTGAAGGTGGGGGAGCGGGCAATCAGCCCCAGCATTTT. Variable domain in full (rest from reference TRBV2 and TRBJ1-5): EPEVTQTPSHQVTQMGQEVILRCVPISNHLYFYWYRQILGQKVEFLVSFYNNEISEKSEIFDDQFSVERPDGSNFTLKIRSTKLEDSAMYFCASSEGGGAGNQPQHFGDGTRLSIL.

This chain uses TRBV13 with TRBJ1-2, with D perhaps matching TRBD1 (5 bases). The germline CDR1 and CDR2 sequences are PRHDT and FYEKMQ (reference sequence). V gave up 1 base and J gave up 4 bases, with 16 bases separating them. The CDR3 covers 16 residues. The CDR3 here is CASSLVRRGVGYGYTF. The CDR3 nucleotides read TGTGCCAGCAGCTTAGTTCGTCGGGGGGTGGGCTATGGCTACACCTTC. Combining the CDR3 with reference TRBV13 and TRBJ1-2 gives the whole variable domain AAGVIQSPRHLIKEKRETATLKCYPIPRHDTVYWYQQGPGQDPQFLISFYEKMQSDKGSIPDRFSAQQFSDYHSELNMSSLELGDSALYFCASSLVRRGVGYGYTFGSGTRLTVV.